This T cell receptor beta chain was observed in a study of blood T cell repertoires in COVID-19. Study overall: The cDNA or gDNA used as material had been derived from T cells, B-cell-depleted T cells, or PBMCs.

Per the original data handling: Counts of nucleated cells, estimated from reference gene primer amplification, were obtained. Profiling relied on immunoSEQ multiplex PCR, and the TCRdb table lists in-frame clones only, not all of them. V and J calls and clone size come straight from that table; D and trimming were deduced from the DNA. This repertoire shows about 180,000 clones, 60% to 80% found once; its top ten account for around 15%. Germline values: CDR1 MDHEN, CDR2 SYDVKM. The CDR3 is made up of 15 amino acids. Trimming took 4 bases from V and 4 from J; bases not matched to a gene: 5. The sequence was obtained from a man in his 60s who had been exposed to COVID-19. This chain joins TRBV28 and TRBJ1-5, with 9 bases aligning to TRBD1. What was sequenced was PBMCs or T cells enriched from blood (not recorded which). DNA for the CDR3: TGTGCCAGCAGTTCATCGGGACAGGGAAATCAGCCCCAGCATTTT. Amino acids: CASSSSGQGNQPQHF.